This is a list of T cell receptor beta chains from one sample in a study of T cell repertoires in cytomegalovirus infection. TCRdb redid the calling of the reads with MiXCR, one entry per CDR3 protein. Of roughly 150,000 distinct CDR3 sequences in the sample, around 20% are singletons; the top ten hold approximately 11%. What was sequenced was PBMCs. All receptors come from a human donor in good health (CMV status not recorded). Some clones in this sample may be carry-over from other donors' samples. CDR3s include the opening cysteine and the closing phenylalanine or tryptophan. D genes are given only for firm matches. Not every row has a clone size; where given, it reads once, few, many or a size class.

j_call: TRBJ2-3; clone_size: many; d_call: TRBD2; v_call: TRBV7-2; cdr3_aa: CASSLEGGGSTDTQYF; cdr3_nt: TGTGCCAGCAGCTTAGAAGGCGGGGGAAGCACAGATACGCAGTATTTT
j_call: TRBJ2-1; clone_size: NA; d_call: TRBD1; v_call: TRBV6-2/TRBV6-3; cdr3_aa: CASSQGAYNEQFF; cdr3_nt: TGTGCCAGCAGCCAGGGGGCCTACAATGAGCAGTTCTTC
j_call: TRBJ2-1; clone_size: NA; d_call: NA; v_call: TRBV15; cdr3_aa: CATSRDRGRDSNEQFF; cdr3_nt: TGTGCCACCAGCAGAGATCGGGGGCGCGATTCAAATGAGCAGTTCTTC
j_call: TRBJ2-2; clone_size: few; d_call: NA; v_call: TRBV20-1; cdr3_aa: CSARVTLQGGELFF; cdr3_nt: TGCAGTGCTAGAGTGACTCTACAGGGCGGGGAGCTGTTTTTT
j_call: TRBJ2-3; clone_size: many; d_call: TRBD2; v_call: TRBV7-2; cdr3_aa: CASSPRTSGRTQYF; cdr3_nt: TGTGCCAGCAGCCCCCGGACTAGCGGGAGGACGCAGTATTTT
j_call: TRBJ1-5; clone_size: NA; d_call: NA; v_call: TRBV20-1; cdr3_aa: CSAETGILNQPQHF; cdr3_nt: TGCAGTGCAGAGACAGGCATTCTCAATCAGCCCCAGCATTTT
j_call: TRBJ2-7; clone_size: once; d_call: NA; v_call: TRBV28; cdr3_aa: CASGDVYEQYF; cdr3_nt: TGTGCCAGCGGGGACGTTTACGAGCAGTACTTC
j_call: TRBJ2-7; clone_size: NA; d_call: NA; v_call: TRBV28; cdr3_aa: CASSFVGAYEQYF; cdr3_nt: TGTGCCAGCAGTTTTGTCGGGGCCTACGAGCAGTACTTC
j_call: TRBJ2-7; clone_size: NA; d_call: TRBD1; v_call: TRBV6-6; cdr3_aa: CASSGEGTGVAYEQYF; cdr3_nt: TGTGCCAGCAGCGGGGAAGGGACAGGAGTCGCTTACGAGCAGTACTTC
j_call: TRBJ2-7; clone_size: NA; d_call: NA; v_call: TRBV20-1; cdr3_aa: CSARDLDSTYEQYF; cdr3_nt: TGCAGTGCTAGAGACTTGGACAGTACCTACGAGCAGTACTTC
j_call: TRBJ2-5; clone_size: few; d_call: NA; v_call: TRBV6-5; cdr3_aa: CASSYSGARSETQYF; cdr3_nt: TGTGCCAGCAGTTACTCTGGCGCTAGATCAGAGACCCAGTACTTC
j_call: TRBJ2-3; clone_size: few; d_call: NA; v_call: TRBV19; cdr3_aa: CASSIGSQLTDTQYF; cdr3_nt: TGTGCCAGTAGTATTGGATCACAGCTCACAGATACGCAGTATTTT
j_call: TRBJ1-3; clone_size: once; d_call: TRBD1; v_call: TRBV7-4; cdr3_aa: CASSLNNDRGLSGNTIYF; cdr3_nt: TGTGCCAGCAGCTTAAACAACGACAGGGGGCTCTCTGGAAACACCATATATTTT
j_call: TRBJ1-1; clone_size: NA; d_call: NA; v_call: TRBV18; cdr3_aa: CASSPVHLRDTEAFF; cdr3_nt: TGTGCCAGCTCACCGGTTCACTTGCGGGACACTGAAGCTTTCTTT
j_call: TRBJ2-5; clone_size: few; d_call: NA; v_call: TRBV28; cdr3_aa: CASSNYPSPGRIEETQYF; cdr3_nt: TGTGCCAGCAGTAATTACCCATCCCCGGGACGGATAGAAGAGACCCAGTACTTC
j_call: TRBJ2-5; clone_size: many; d_call: TRBD1; v_call: TRBV7-8; cdr3_aa: CASSLFQGATETQYF; cdr3_nt: TGTGCCAGCAGCTTATTCCAGGGGGCCACTGAGACCCAGTACTTC
j_call: TRBJ1-1; clone_size: NA; d_call: NA; v_call: TRBV6-5; cdr3_aa: CASSPGTIGDTEAFF; cdr3_nt: TGTGCCAGCAGTCCCGGGACAATTGGGGACACTGAAGCTTTCTTT
j_call: TRBJ1-1; clone_size: few; d_call: TRBD1; v_call: TRBV20-1; cdr3_aa: CSADDREETYTEAFF; cdr3_nt: TGCAGTGCTGACGACAGGGAAGAAACGTACACTGAAGCTTTCTTT
j_call: TRBJ2-1; clone_size: many; d_call: NA; v_call: TRBV7-9; cdr3_aa: CASSGLGEQFF; cdr3_nt: TGTGCCAGCAGCGGACTTGGTGAGCAGTTCTTC
j_call: TRBJ2-3; clone_size: many; d_call: NA; v_call: TRBV11-2; cdr3_aa: CASSLGFGDPGDF; cdr3_nt: TGTGCCAGCAGCTTGGGGTTCGGGGACCCTGGGGATTTT
j_call: TRBJ1-5; clone_size: few; d_call: NA; v_call: TRBV6-4; cdr3_aa: CASSDRPQHF; cdr3_nt: TGTGCCAGCAGTGACAGGCCCCAGCATTTT
j_call: TRBJ1-4; clone_size: NA; d_call: NA; v_call: TRBV12-3/TRBV12-4; cdr3_aa: CASSFGLGTNEKLFF; cdr3_nt: TGTGCCAGCAGTTTTGGGTTAGGCACTAATGAAAAACTGTTTTTT
j_call: TRBJ2-7; clone_size: NA; d_call: NA; v_call: TRBV2; cdr3_aa: CASSEGFYEQYF; cdr3_nt: TGTGCCAGCAGTGAAGGATTCTACGAGCAGTACTTC
j_call: TRBJ2-1; clone_size: few; d_call: NA; v_call: TRBV7-6; cdr3_aa: CASSLGRVSSYNEQFF; cdr3_nt: TGTGCCAGCAGCTTAGGGCGGGTCAGCTCCTACAATGAGCAGTTCTTC
j_call: TRBJ2-5; clone_size: NA; d_call: TRBD1; v_call: TRBV7-2; cdr3_aa: CASNDPGTGETQYF; cdr3_nt: TGTGCCAGCAACGACCCCGGGACAGGGGAGACCCAGTACTTC
j_call: TRBJ1-2; clone_size: once; d_call: NA; v_call: TRBV18; cdr3_aa: CASSQEGYYGYTF; cdr3_nt: TGTGCCAGCTCACAGGAAGGGTACTATGGCTACACCTTC
j_call: TRBJ2-3; clone_size: NA; d_call: NA; v_call: TRBV2; cdr3_aa: CASSEARVNTDTQYF; cdr3_nt: TGTGCCAGCAGTGAGGCGCGGGTGAACACAGATACGCAGTATTTT
j_call: TRBJ2-7; clone_size: NA; d_call: NA; v_call: TRBV28; cdr3_aa: CASLFRGAGSYEQYF; cdr3_nt: TGTGCCAGCCTTTTTCGGGGGGCGGGCTCCTACGAGCAGTACTTC
j_call: TRBJ2-7; clone_size: few; d_call: NA; v_call: TRBV14; cdr3_aa: CASSQSALGITYEQYF; cdr3_nt: TGTGCCAGCAGCCAATCTGCCCTTGGGATTACCTACGAGCAGTACTTC
j_call: TRBJ2-7; clone_size: NA; d_call: TRBD2; v_call: TRBV5-6; cdr3_aa: CASSGDYKGYEQYF; cdr3_nt: TGTGCCAGCAGTGGGGACTACAAGGGGTACGAGCAGTACTTC
j_call: TRBJ1-1; clone_size: NA; d_call: NA; v_call: TRBV2; cdr3_aa: CASRGGTVTEAFF; cdr3_nt: TGTGCCAGCAGGGGGGGGACGGTCACTGAAGCTTTCTTT
j_call: TRBJ2-3; clone_size: many; d_call: NA; v_call: TRBV7-3; cdr3_aa: CASSLTPSSTDTQYF; cdr3_nt: TGTGCCAGCAGCTTAACGCCCTCTAGCACAGATACGCAGTATTTT
j_call: TRBJ2-4; clone_size: NA; d_call: TRBD2; v_call: TRBV20-1; cdr3_aa: CSANLLAGSSIAKNIQYF; cdr3_nt: TGCAGTGCTAATTTACTAGCGGGGAGTAGCATCGCCAAAAACATTCAGTACTTC
j_call: TRBJ2-7; clone_size: few; d_call: NA; v_call: TRBV7-8; cdr3_aa: CASRDDKGRVSEQYF; cdr3_nt: TGTGCCAGCAGGGACGACAAGGGCCGGGTATCGGAGCAGTACTTC
j_call: TRBJ2-3; clone_size: NA; d_call: TRBD1; v_call: TRBV7-9; cdr3_aa: CASSHPRTGVADTQYF; cdr3_nt: TGTGCCAGCAGCCACCCTAGGACAGGGGTGGCAGATACGCAGTATTTT
j_call: TRBJ2-7; clone_size: NA; d_call: TRBD1; v_call: TRBV19; cdr3_aa: CASSITGARGEQYF; cdr3_nt: TGTGCCAGTAGTATCACAGGGGCGAGGGGCGAGCAGTACTTC
j_call: TRBJ2-3; clone_size: few; d_call: NA; v_call: TRBV28; cdr3_aa: CASKGDFASTDTQYF; cdr3_nt: TGTGCCAGCAAGGGAGATTTCGCTAGCACAGATACGCAGTATTTT
j_call: TRBJ2-2; clone_size: NA; d_call: TRBD1; v_call: TRBV4-1; cdr3_aa: CASSQEGQGSGELFF; cdr3_nt: TGCGCCAGCAGCCAAGAGGGACAGGGGTCCGGGGAGCTGTTTTTT
j_call: TRBJ1-4; clone_size: NA; d_call: NA; v_call: TRBV10-3; cdr3_aa: CAIKAADNEKLFF; cdr3_nt: TGTGCCATCAAGGCAGCGGATAATGAAAAACTGTTTTTT
j_call: TRBJ2-7; clone_size: NA; d_call: TRBD1; v_call: TRBV28; cdr3_aa: CASRDRVYEQYF; cdr3_nt: TGTGCCAGCAGGGACAGGGTTTACGAGCAGTACTTC
j_call: TRBJ1-2; clone_size: NA; d_call: NA; v_call: TRBV6-1; cdr3_aa: CASSPTTGTPGDGYTF; cdr3_nt: TGTGCCAGCAGCCCTACGACAGGAACCCCGGGGGATGGCTACACCTTC
j_call: TRBJ2-1; clone_size: many; d_call: NA; v_call: TRBV7-6; cdr3_aa: CASSRPPSSYNEQFF; cdr3_nt: TGTGCCAGCAGCCGCCCTCCCAGTAGCTACAATGAGCAGTTCTTC